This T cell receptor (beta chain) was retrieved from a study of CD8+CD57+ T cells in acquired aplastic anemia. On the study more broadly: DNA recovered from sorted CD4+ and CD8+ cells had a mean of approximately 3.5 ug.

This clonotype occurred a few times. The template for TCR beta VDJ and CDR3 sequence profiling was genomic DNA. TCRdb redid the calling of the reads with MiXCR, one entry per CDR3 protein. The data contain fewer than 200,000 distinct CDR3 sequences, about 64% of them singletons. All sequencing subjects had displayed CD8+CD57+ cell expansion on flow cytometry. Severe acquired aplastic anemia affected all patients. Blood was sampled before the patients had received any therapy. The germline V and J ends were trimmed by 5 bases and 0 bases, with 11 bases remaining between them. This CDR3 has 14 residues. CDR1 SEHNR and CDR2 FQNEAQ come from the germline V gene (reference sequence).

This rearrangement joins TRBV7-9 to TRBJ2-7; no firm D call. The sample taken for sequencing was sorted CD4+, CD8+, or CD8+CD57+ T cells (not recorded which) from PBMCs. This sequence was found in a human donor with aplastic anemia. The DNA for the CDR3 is TGTGCCAGCAGCACCCGGGCGAGCTCCTACGAGCAGTACTTC. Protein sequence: CASSTRASSYEQYF.